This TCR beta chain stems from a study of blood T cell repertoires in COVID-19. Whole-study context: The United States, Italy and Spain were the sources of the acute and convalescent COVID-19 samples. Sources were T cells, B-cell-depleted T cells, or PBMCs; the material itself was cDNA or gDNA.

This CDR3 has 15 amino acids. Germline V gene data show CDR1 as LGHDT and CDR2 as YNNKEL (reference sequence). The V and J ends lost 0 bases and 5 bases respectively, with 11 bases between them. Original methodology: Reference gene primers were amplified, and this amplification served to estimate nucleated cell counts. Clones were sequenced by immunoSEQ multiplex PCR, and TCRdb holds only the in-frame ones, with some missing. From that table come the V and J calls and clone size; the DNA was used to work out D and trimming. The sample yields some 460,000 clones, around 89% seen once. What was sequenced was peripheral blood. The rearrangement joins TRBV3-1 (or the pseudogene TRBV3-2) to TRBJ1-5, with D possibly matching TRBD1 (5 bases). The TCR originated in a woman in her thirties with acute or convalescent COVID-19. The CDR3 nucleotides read TGTGCCAGCAGCCAAGACGCAGGGTCCCATCAGCCCCAGCATTTT. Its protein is CASSQDAGSHQPQHF.